This T cell receptor beta chain was sequenced for a study of blood T cells in healthy people across ages. For the study at large: When template switching was applied, about one barcoded beta molecule was captured per two T cells.

A second PCR, run for about 6 to 11 cycles, used a sample-barcoded 5' primer plus a J-beta primer mix. A single record per CDR3 protein comes from TCRdb applying MiXCR to the 5' RACE reads. The repertoire holds around 1,600,000 distinct CDR3 sequences, 42% seen once, with approximately 4% in the top ten. This CDR3 region has 16 residues. The V end lost 2 bases, the J end lost 6 bases, and 16 bases lay between the germline ends. CDR1 is MNHEY, CDR2 SVGEGT, per germline. Sequencing was performed on blood. The clonotype originates from a woman between 18 and 29 years old in good health. The chain links TRBV6-2 or TRBV6-3 to TRBJ2-2, with a weak D call TRBD2 (6 bases). In nucleotides, the CDR3 is TGTGCCAGCAGTTACCGGGGGACCGACGGCCCCGGGGAGCTGTTTTTT. Protein sequence: CASSYRGTDGPGELFF.